These 30 T cell receptor beta chains originate from one sample sequenced in a study of cytomegalovirus exposure and HLA in healthy donors. The PCR contained 60 Vbeta and 13 Jbeta primers. Sequencing was performed with immunoSEQ multiplex PCR; in TCRdb, only in-frame clones are kept and a portion is missing. Among 150,000 to 250,000 clones, about 80% were seen once, and the ten largest hold around 4.3%. Sequencing input: PBMCs. The receptor set was obtained from a woman in her 30s in good health and CMV-seropositive.

The chain has TRBV4-1 and TRBJ2-2; 12 positions match TRBD2. This CDR3 contains 17 residues. With 0 bases clipped from V and 2 bases from J, the junction kept 1 base outside the gene matches. Germline CDR1 reads MGHRA; CDR2 reads YSYEKL. Written as DNA, the CDR3 is TGCGCCAGCAGCCAAGAGGGACTAGCGGGTAACACCGGGGAGCTGTTTTTT. It translates to CASSQEGLAGNTGELFF.

The chain combines TRBV5-5 with TRBJ2-1, with 7 bases fitting TRBD1. V lost 7 bases, J lost 1 base, and 2 bases stayed unmatched. Germline V gives CDR1 SGHKS, CDR2 YYEKEE (reference sequence). This CDR3 has 13 residues. CDR3 residues: CASLGQSYNEQFF. For the CDR3, the DNA is TGTGCCAGCTTGGGACAGTCCTACAATGAGCAGTTCTTC.

This clone appeared a single time. This chain uses TRBV2 with TRBJ2-3, with 11 bases fitting TRBD2. Germline lookup yields CDR1 SNHLY and CDR2 FYNNEI. V shed 7 bases and J 5 bases; nucleotides not matched to a gene: 5. The CDR3 runs to 14 residues. CDR3 in amino acids: CASNSGGAGDTQYF. The CDR3 DNA follows: TGTGCCAGCAATAGCGGGGGGGCCGGAGATACGCAGTATTTT.

The rearrangement links TRBV11-2 to TRBJ1-1, with D unclear. V lost 3 bases to trimming and J lost 1 base, with 9 bases between them. This CDR3 is built from 14 residues. Germline loops: CDR1 SGHAT, CDR2 FQNNGV. The CDR3 loop reads CASSFWSANTEAFF. CDR3 in DNA: TGTGCCAGCAGCTTTTGGAGCGCGAACACTGAAGCTTTCTTT.

This chain joins TRBV14 and TRBJ2-2; D gene ambiguous. V lost 4 bases and J lost 7, with 10 bases in between. The CDR3 is made up of 13 amino acids. The germline V gene encodes CDR1 SGHDN and CDR2 FVKESK. In DNA, the CDR3 is TGTGCCAGCAGCCCACAGCAGGACGGGGAGCTGTTTTTT. Translated, it gives CASSPQQDGELFF.

Only one count was recorded for this clone. The chain recombines TRBV5-1 with TRBJ2-2; tentatively, D is TRBD2 (5 bases). Germline V gene sequence: CDR1 SGHRS, CDR2 YFSETQ. V shed 2 bases and J shed 2 bases, with 10 bases lying between them. This CDR3 is built from 15 residues. DNA of the CDR3: TGCGCCAGCAGCTTAACAGACTACAACACCGGGGAGCTGTTTTTT. Its protein product is CASSLTDYNTGELFF.

V gene TRBV19 combines with J gene TRBJ2-3, with D possibly being TRBD2 (6 bases). Trimming shortened V by 4 bases and J by 1 base, and 18 bases separated the two germline ends. CDR3 length: 17 amino acids. Germline CDR1 LNHDA, CDR2 SQIVND (reference sequence). The CDR3 bases are TGTGCCAGTAGTAGGACGATTGGGGGGTCGGGCACAGATACGCAGTATTTT. Translation gives CASSRTIGGSGTDTQYF.

On this clone itself: The sample carries other DNA sequences with the same CDR3. This sequence joins TRBV5-1 and TRBJ1-5, with TRBD1 identical over 10 bases. V shed 4 bases and J 2 bases; nucleotides not matched to a gene: 3. Germline V gene data show CDR1 as SGHRS and CDR2 as YFSETQ. The CDR3 extends over 15 amino acids. CDR3: CASSPGTGGNQPQHF. For the CDR3, the DNA is TGCGCCAGCAGCCCCGGGACAGGGGGCAATCAGCCCCAGCATTTT.

The chain uses TRBV5-5 and TRBJ2-1; 8 bases line up with TRBD1. V shed 4 bases, J shed 0 bases, and the junction held 6 bases outside the gene matches. Germline CDR1 SGHKS, CDR2 YYEKEE (reference sequence). The CDR3 spans 16 residues. The CDR3, as DNA: TGTGCCAGCAGCCGCACGACAGGGGCCTCCTACAATGAGCAGTTCTTC. Residues: CASSRTTGASYNEQFF.

This sequence joins TRBV6-5 and TRBJ1-2; 7 nucleotides match TRBD1. Looked up from germline, CDR1 is MNHEY and CDR2 is SVGAGI. The CDR3 runs to 14 residues. After removal of 5 bases from V and 3 bases from J, the junction contained 6 bases not matched to a gene. CDR3: CASSREGQYYGYTF. The CDR3 DNA is TGTGCCAGCAGTCGCGAGGGACAGTACTATGGCTACACCTTC.

The rearrangement uses TRBV11-2 and TRBJ2-2; a weak D match, TRBD1 (6 bases). CDR3 length equals 14 residues. The germline V gene encodes CDR1 SGHAT and CDR2 FQNNGV. The germline V and J ends were trimmed by 5 bases and 2 bases, with 9 bases remaining between them. CDR3 DNA: TGTGCCAGCAGCCAACAGGGAAACACCGGGGAGCTGTTTTTT. Residues: CASSQQGNTGELFF. Full variable domain (missing parts from reference TRBV11-2 and TRBJ2-2): EAGVAQSPRYKIIEKRQSVAFWCNPISGHATLYWYQQILGQGPKLLIQFQNNGVVDDSQLPKDRFSAERLKGVDSTLKIQPAKLEDSAVYLCASSQQGNTGELFFGEGSRLTVL.

The V and J genes are TRBV5-1 and TRBJ2-7, with 7 bases aligning to TRBD1. Germline CDR1 SGHRS, CDR2 YFSETQ. The CDR3 is 14 amino acids. The junction had 3 bases not matched to a gene; V was cut back by 3 bases and J by 0 bases. The CDR3 region has the DNA TGCGCCAGCAGCTCCGGGACAGACTCCTACGAGCAGTACTTC. This encodes CASSSGTDSYEQYF.

The chain is built from TRBV4-3 and TRBJ2-3; a weak D match, TRBD1 (5 bases). Per the germline V gene, CDR1 is LGHNA and CDR2 is YSLEER. The CDR3 totals 17 residues. V gave up 0 bases and J gave up 4 bases, with 17 bases separating them. In nucleotides, the CDR3 is TGCGCCAGCAGCCAAGATTTACGTGGTCAAGGGGCAGATACGCAGTATTTT. Protein: CASSQDLRGQGADTQYF.

The V gene is TRBV9, the J gene TRBJ2-2; D is ambiguous. The germline CDR1 and CDR2 sequences are SGDLS and YYNGEE. V lost 4 bases and J 0 bases, leaving 13 bases between the germline ends. CDR3 length: 16 residues. CDR3 loop: CASSPRLGPNTGELFF. DNA of the CDR3: TGTGCCAGCAGCCCGCGGTTAGGCCCGAACACCGGGGAGCTGTTTTTT.

The V call is TRBV27, the J call TRBJ2-4; D remains unclear. Trimming took off 5 bases at V and 1 base at J, with 15 bases between the two ends. The CDR3 covers 16 residues. Germline V lookup: CDR1 MNHEY, CDR2 SMNVEV (reference sequence). The CDR3 DNA follows: TGTGCCAGCAGTCCCCATTTCGGGTTCGCCAAAAACATTCAGTACTTC. Amino acid sequence: CASSPHFGFAKNIQYF.

This sequence joins TRBV2 and TRBJ2-5; 9 positions agree with TRBD1. Looked up from germline, CDR1 is SNHLY and CDR2 is FYNNEI. This CDR3 comprises 17 residues. After removal of 6 bases from V and 9 bases from J, the junction contained 20 bases not matched to a gene. CDR3 in amino acids: CASSHPVQGARSGAQYF. The CDR3 nucleotides are TGTGCCAGCAGCCACCCAGTACAGGGGGCTCGCTCGGGAGCCCAGTACTTC.

V gene TRBV27 combines with J gene TRBJ1-2; 10 bases agree with TRBD1. Germline assignment: CDR1 MNHEY and CDR2 SMNVEV (reference sequence). V trimming: 6 bases; J trimming: 8 bases; junction bases outside the gene matches: 15. The CDR3 is made up of 16 amino acids. In nucleotides, the CDR3 is TGTGCCAGCAGCTGGATAGGACAGGGGGATGCCTGGGGCTACACCTTC. It specifies CASSWIGQGDAWGYTF.

This clone is a singleton in its sample. CDR3 sequence: CASSQVRREGVETQYF. CDR3 DNA sequence: TGTGCCAGCAGCCAAGTCCGCAGAGAGGGGGTGGAGACCCAGTACTTC. The J gene is TRBJ2-5, the V gene TRBV4-2; D is perhaps TRBD1 (6 bases). V was pared by 1 base and J by 5 bases, with 17 bases between. CDR1 is LGHNA, CDR2 YNFKEQ, per germline. This CDR3 is 16 amino acids long.

This clone was found a few times. The rearrangement links TRBV7-9 to TRBJ2-3, with 7 positions matching TRBD2. Germline CDR1 is SEHNR and CDR2 is FQNEAQ (reference sequence). The CDR3 runs 17 residues. V gave up 0 bases and J gave up 5 bases; unmatched junction bases: 11. In DNA, the CDR3 is TGTGCCAGCAGCTTAGCGTTTGGTAGCGGGCAGAGAGATACGCAGTATTTT. Encoded protein: CASSLAFGSGQRDTQYF.

This sequence joins TRBV7-9 and TRBJ2-2; 14 bases are a match to TRBD2. J lost 4 bases, V lost 5 bases, and 12 bases had no gene match. Germline assignment: CDR1 SEHNR and CDR2 FQNEAQ (reference sequence). The CDR3 is 19 amino acids. CDR3 sequence reads: CASSTTSGLAGASTGELFF. For the CDR3, the DNA is TGTGCCAGCAGCACTACTTCGGGACTAGCGGGAGCGAGCACCGGGGAGCTGTTTTTT.

The rearrangement links TRBV5-1 to TRBJ2-2, with 8 positions matching TRBD2. Germline CDR1 reads SGHRS; CDR2 reads YFSETQ. The J segment lost 4 bases and the V segment lost 3 bases, leaving 5 bases of the junction unmatched. This CDR3 spans 15 amino acids. In DNA, the CDR3 is TGCGCCAGCAGCTCGGGGGGGGCCAGCACCGGGGAGCTGTTTTTT. Translation gives CASSSGGASTGELFF.

The J gene is TRBJ2-5, the V gene TRBV4-2, with no clear D. CDR3 length: 15 residues. Trimming took 1 base from V and 5 from J, leaving 14 bases between them. CDR1 and CDR2 (germline): LGHNA, YNFKEQ. The CDR3 region is CASSQGSSSPETQYF. DNA of the CDR3: TGTGCCAGCAGCCAAGGTTCAAGCTCCCCTGAGACCCAGTACTTC.

The chain carries TRBV27 and TRBJ1-5, with D possibly matching TRBD1 (5 bases). Trimming removed 0 bases at V and 5 bases at J, with 5 bases between. This CDR3 contains 13 residues. Per germline, CDR1 MNHEY and CDR2 SMNVEV (reference sequence). The CDR3 region has the DNA TGTGCCAGCAGTTTATCGGGGCATCAGCCCCAGCATTTT. Amino acid sequence: CASSLSGHQPQHF.

This chain joins TRBV28 and TRBJ1-1; D not certain. V lost 2 bases and J lost 2, with 6 bases in between. The germline gives CDR1 MDHEN, CDR2 SYDVKM. This CDR3 region has 13 residues. For the CDR3, the DNA is TGTGCCAGCAGTTTAAGAGTTAACACTGAAGCTTTCTTT. As protein: CASSLRVNTEAFF.

V and J are TRBV7-8 and TRBJ1-1, with a possible D match to TRBD1 (5 bases). V was clipped by 4 bases and J by 0 bases, with 12 bases between them. This CDR3 contains 15 residues. CDR1 and CDR2 from the germline V gene are SGHVS and FQNEAQ. CDR3 loop: CASSSQGRLNTEAFF. CDR3 sequence (DNA): TGTGCCAGCAGCTCTCAGGGCAGATTGAACACTGAAGCTTTCTTT.

The chain carries TRBV5-4 and TRBJ2-5; 8 nucleotides match TRBD2. Germline loops: CDR1 SGHNT, CDR2 YYREEE (reference sequence). J gave up 4 bases and V 4 bases, and 6 bases lay outside the gene matches. CDR3 length: 14 amino acids. The CDR3 spells CASSPGGPGETQYF. In DNA, the CDR3 is TGTGCCAGCAGCCCGGGGGGGCCGGGAGAGACCCAGTACTTC.

The rearrangement uses TRBV29-1 and TRBJ2-7; TRBD1 matches at 12 bases. CDR3 length: 12 residues. Germline V CDR1 and CDR2: SQVTM, ANQGSEA. With 7 bases clipped from V and 6 bases from J, the junction kept 4 bases outside the gene matches. The CDR3 DNA sequence: TGCAGCGCTGGGACAGGGGGCTCCGAGCAGTACTTC. Encoded protein: CSAGTGGSEQYF.

DNA of the CDR3: TGCGCCAGCAGCCCTTCGGACAACAACTACGAGCAGTACTTC. Translated, it gives CASSPSDNNYEQYF. V and J are TRBV4-1 and TRBJ2-7, with TRBD1 as a possible D gene (5 bases). CDR1 is MGHRA, CDR2 YSYEKL, per germline. The CDR3 length is 14 residues. Trimming removed 4 bases at V and 3 bases at J, with 13 bases between.

The CDR3 nucleotides read TGTGCCATCAGTGAGCCGACGGCCGGACAGGGTGGCACTGAAGCTTTCTTT. It codes for CAISEPTAGQGGTEAFF. The chain links TRBV10-3 to TRBJ1-1; 8 nucleotides match TRBD1. Per the germline V gene, CDR1 is ENHRY and CDR2 is SYGVKD. This CDR3 region has 17 residues. V dropped 2 bases and J dropped 4; count of bases not matched to a gene: 12.

The V call is TRBV2, the J call TRBJ1-2; D possibly corresponds to TRBD1 (6 bases). Germline V gene lookup returns CDR1 SNHLY and CDR2 FYNNEI. Trimming stripped 7 bases from V and 6 bases from J, with 15 bases between. The length of the CDR3 is 13 residues. The CDR3 DNA reads TGTGCCAGCATTGGTGCCAGGGGCAATGGCTACACCTTC. As protein: CASIGARGNGYTF. Based on the CDR3 plus reference TRBV2 and TRBJ1-2, the full variable domain is EPEVTQTPSHQVTQMGQEVILRCVPISNHLYFYWYRQILGQKVEFLVSFYNNEISEKSEIFDDQFSVERPDGSNFTLKIRSTKLEDSAMYFCASIGARGNGYTFGSGTRLTVV.